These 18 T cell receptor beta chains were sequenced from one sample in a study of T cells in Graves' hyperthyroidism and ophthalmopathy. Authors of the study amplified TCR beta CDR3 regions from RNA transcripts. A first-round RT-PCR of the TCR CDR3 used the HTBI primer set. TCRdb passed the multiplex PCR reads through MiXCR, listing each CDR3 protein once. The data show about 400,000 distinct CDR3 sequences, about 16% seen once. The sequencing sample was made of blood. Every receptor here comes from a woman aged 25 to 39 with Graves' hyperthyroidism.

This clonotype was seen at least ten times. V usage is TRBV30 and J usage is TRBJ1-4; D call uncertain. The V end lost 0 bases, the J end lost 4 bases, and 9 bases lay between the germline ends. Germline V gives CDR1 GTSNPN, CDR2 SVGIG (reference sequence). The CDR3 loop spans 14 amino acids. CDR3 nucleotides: TGTGCCTGGAGTGTTAGTCAGTATAATGAAAAACTGTTTTTT. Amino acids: CAWSVSQYNEKLFF.

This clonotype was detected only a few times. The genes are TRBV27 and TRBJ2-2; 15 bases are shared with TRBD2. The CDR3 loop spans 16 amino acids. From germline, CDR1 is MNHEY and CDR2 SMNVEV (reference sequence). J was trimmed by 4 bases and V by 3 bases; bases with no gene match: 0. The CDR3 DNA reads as TGTGCCAGCAGTTTGGGACTAGCGGGAGGCACCGGGGAGCTGTTTTTT. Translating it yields CASSLGLAGGTGELFF.

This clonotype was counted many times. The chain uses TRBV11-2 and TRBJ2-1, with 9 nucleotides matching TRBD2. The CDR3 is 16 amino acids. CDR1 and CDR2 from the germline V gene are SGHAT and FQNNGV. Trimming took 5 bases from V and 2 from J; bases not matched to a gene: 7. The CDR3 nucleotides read TGTGCCAGCAGCCCTCATAGCGGGAGTGCCTACAATGAGCAGTTCTTC. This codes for CASSPHSGSAYNEQFF.

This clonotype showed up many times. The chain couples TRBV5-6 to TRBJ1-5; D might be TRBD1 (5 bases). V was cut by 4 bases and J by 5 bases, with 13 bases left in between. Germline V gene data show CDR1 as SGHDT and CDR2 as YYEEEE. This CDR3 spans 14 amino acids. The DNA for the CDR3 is TGTGCCAGCAGCCTGGGACGGCCGGATCAGCCCCAGCATTTT. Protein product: CASSLGRPDQPQHF. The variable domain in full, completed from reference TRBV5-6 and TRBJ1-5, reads DAGVTQSPTHLIKTRGQQVTLRCSPKSGHDTVSWYQQALGQGPQFIFQYYEEEERQRGNFPDRFSGHQFPNYSSELNVNALLLGDSALYLCASSLGRPDQPQHFGDGTRLSIL.

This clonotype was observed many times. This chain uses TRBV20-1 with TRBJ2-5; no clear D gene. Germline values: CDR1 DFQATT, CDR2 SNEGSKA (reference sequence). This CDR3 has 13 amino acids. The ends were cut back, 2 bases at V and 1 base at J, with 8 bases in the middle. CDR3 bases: TGCAGTGCTAGACCCCCACCCCAAGAGACCCAGTACTTC. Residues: CSARPPPQETQYF.

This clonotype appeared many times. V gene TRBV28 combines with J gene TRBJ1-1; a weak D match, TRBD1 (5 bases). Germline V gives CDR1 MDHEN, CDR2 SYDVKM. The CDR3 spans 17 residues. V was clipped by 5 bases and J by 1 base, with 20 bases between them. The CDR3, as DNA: TGTGCCAGCAGTCCTTTGGGGCCTCCAAGGGAGAACACTGAAGCTTTCTTT. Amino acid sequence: CASSPLGPPRENTEAFF.

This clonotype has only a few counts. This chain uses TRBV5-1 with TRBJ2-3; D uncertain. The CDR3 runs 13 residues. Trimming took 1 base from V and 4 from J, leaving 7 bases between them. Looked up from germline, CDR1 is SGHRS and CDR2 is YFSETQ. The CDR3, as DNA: TGCGCCAGCAGCTTGTGGGTTTCAGATACGCAGTATTTT. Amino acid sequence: CASSLWVSDTQYF.

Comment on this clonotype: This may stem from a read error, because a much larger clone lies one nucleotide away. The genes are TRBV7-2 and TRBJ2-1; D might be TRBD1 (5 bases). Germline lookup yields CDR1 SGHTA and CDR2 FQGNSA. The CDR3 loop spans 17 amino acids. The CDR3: CASSPRHGRASYNEQSF. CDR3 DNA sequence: TGTGCCAGCAGCCCGAGACATGGCAGGGCCTCTTACAATGAGCAGTCCTTC.

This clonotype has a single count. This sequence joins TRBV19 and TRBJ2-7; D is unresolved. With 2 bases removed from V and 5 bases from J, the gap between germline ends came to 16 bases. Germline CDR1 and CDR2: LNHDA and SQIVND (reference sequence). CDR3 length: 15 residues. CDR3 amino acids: CASSISDGPLHEQYF. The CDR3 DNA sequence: TGTGCCAGTAGTATATCCGACGGACCTCTCCACGAGCAGTACTTC. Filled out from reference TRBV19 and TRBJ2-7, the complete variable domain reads DGGITQSPKYLFRKEGQNVTLSCEQNLNHDAMYWYRQDPGQGLRLIYYSQIVNDFQKGDIAEGYSVSREKKESFPLTVTSAQKNPTAFYLCASSISDGPLHEQYFGPGTRLTVT.

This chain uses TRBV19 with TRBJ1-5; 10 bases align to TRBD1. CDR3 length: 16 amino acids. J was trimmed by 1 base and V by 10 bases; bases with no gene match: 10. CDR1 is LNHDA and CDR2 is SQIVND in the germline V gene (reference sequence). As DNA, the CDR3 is TGTGCCACAAATCCCGGGACAGGGGACAGCAATCAGCCCCAGCATTTT. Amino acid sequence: CATNPGTGDSNQPQHF.

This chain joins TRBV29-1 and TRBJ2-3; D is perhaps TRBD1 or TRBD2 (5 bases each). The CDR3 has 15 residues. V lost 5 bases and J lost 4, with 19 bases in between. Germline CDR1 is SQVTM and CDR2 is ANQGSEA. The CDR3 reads CSVRPPGPRPDTQYF. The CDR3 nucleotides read TGCAGCGTTCGCCCCCCGGGACCGCGACCAGATACGCAGTATTTT.

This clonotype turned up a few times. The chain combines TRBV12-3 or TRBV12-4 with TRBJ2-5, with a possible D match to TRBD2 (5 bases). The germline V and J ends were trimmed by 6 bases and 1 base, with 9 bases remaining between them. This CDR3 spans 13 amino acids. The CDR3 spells CASSERSQETQYF. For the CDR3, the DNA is TGTGCCAGCAGCGAGCGGTCCCAAGAGACCCAGTACTTC.

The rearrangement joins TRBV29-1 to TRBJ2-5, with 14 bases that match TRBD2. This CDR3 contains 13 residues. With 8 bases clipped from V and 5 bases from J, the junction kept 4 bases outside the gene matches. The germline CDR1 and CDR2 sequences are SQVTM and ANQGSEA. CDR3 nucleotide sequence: TGCAGCTCGCGGACTAGCGGGGGGGAGACCCAGTACTTC. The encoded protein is CSSRTSGGETQYF.

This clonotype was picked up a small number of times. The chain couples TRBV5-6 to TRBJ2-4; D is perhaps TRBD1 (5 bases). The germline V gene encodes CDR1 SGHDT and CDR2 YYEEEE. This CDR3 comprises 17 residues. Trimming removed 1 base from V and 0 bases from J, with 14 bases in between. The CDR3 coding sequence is TGTGCCAGCAGCTTGTTCCTCCCAGGGATAGCCAAAAACATTCAGTACTTC. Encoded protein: CASSLFLPGIAKNIQYF.

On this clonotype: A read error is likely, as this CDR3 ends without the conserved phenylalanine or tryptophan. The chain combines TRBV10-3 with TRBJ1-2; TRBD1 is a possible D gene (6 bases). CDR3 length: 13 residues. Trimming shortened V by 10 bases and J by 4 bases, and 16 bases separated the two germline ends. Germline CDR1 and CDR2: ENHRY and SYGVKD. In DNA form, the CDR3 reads TGTGCCACCCGCACCGGGGGGCCCTATGGCTACACCCTC. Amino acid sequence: CATRTGGPYGYTL.

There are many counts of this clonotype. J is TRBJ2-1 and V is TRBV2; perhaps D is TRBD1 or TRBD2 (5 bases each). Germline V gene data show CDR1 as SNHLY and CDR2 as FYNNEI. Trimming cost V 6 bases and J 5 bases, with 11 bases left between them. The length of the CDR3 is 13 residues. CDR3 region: CASSRDLNNEQFF. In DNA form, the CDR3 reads TGTGCCAGCAGCAGGGACCTAAACAATGAGCAGTTCTTC.

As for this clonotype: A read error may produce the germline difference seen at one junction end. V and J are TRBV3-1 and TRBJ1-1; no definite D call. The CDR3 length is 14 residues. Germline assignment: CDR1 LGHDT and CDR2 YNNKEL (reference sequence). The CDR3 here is CTSSRGLGNTEAFF. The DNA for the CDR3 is TGTACCAGCAGCCGAGGACTGGGGAACACTGAAGCTTTCTTT.

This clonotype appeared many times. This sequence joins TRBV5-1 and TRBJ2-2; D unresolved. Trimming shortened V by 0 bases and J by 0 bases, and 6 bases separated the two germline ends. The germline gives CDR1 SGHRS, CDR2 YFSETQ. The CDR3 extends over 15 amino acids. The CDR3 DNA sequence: TGCGCCAGCAGCTTGGACTTAGCGAACACCGGGGAGCTGTTTTTT. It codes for CASSLDLANTGELFF.